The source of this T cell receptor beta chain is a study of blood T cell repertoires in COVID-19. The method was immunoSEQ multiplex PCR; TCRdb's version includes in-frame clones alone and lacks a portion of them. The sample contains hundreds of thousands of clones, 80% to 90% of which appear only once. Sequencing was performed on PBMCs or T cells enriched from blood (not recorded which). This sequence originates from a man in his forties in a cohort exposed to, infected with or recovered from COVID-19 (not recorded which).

CDR3 bases: TGCGCCAGCAGCTCGCCGGGACTAGCGGGATTAGATACGCAGTATTTT. Translation gives CASSSPGLAGLDTQYF. The rearrangement links TRBV5-1 to TRBJ2-3, with 13 bases lining up with TRBD2. Per germline, CDR1 SGHRS and CDR2 YFSETQ. Trimming cost V 3 bases and J 5 bases; bases outside gene matches: 6. The CDR3 contains 16 residues.